This TCR beta chain came from a study of identical twins (dated by TCRdb to the mid-2010s). In the study overall: To test whether fetal clonotypes persist, this study deep-sequenced TCR alpha and beta repertoires from monozygotic twins, from unrelated adults of various ages, and from cord blood. To rule out contamination, the twin experiments were replicated at different times with different library preparation protocols.

Only healthy Caucasian donors were included. The twin cohort comprised three pairs of female monozygotic twins, all aged roughly 18 to 30 years. The RNA used for TCR libraries was isolated from peripheral blood mononuclear cells. V is pared back by 5 bases and J by 0 bases, with 13 bases lying between the germline termini. Its CDR3 holds 15 amino acids, cysteine through phenylalanine. The CDR3 DNA has 45 bases and is translated from base 1. The library was prepared using 5' RACE. Sequencer: Illumina HiSeq 2000. A universal primer binding site was added through template switching, and the final cDNA carried a unique molecular identifier so that TCR cDNA molecules could be counted accurately. First-strand cDNA for TCR alpha and beta chains was synthesized from specific primers in the conserved constant-segment region. To control for contamination, every cDNA library was double barcoded, receiving both a SMART-Mk sample barcode and Illumina barcodes. TruSeq adapter sequences and Illumina sample barcodes were added in two successive PCR steps. The Illumina HiSeq platform was used with custom primers to sequence TCR alpha and beta cDNA libraries. The study's own analysis went as follows. MiGEC processed the raw reads to extract unique molecular identifiers, while MiXCR was used to determine the CDR3 positions. Recombination models were inferred per individual with the repgenHMM and IGoR tools using an EM algorithm. The tcR package in R was used for shared clonotype analysis, with sharing normalized by the product of cloneset sizes. To study raw recombination without the effects of thymic and clonal selection, out-of-frame nonproductive sequences were analyzed. TCRdb took the public reads, trimmed them with fastp at Q25, ran MiXCR for clone calling and kept in-frame beta chains. Merged by CDR3 protein, the rows form single entries marked with the most common genes and DNA. For this entry, the V and J calls and clone size follow TCRdb and not the study's own pipeline. The sample table lists around 960,000 distinct CDR3 sequences, about 12% of them with a count of one. Around 1.6% of the sample is in the top ten clones.

As concerns this clonotype: Its antigen is unknown. No base quality values were provided; no much bigger clone lies one nucleotide off.

The full study reports these points: In beta out-of-frame sequences, excess twin sharing was weaker, because having fewer shared sequences lowered the signal-to-noise ratio. Fewer insertions were carried by abundant cord blood beta clonotypes, a similar but weaker trend appeared in young adult naive repertoires, and no such trend appeared in memory repertoires. Compared with coincidental sharing between unrelated individuals, out-of-frame TCR alpha sequences shared between twins showed an excess of sequences with low generation probability. Because the same donors could not be followed over many years, the conclusions depended on cross-sectional statistical analysis. In monozygotic twins, recombination models systematically underestimated out-of-frame TCR alpha sharing, but the models matched the sharing seen between unrelated individuals. Invariant T cells such as MAIT and iNKT could partly confound zero-insertion analyses, though diverse VJ usage argued against this for most clonotypes.

These same records also appear under a second study, on yellow fever vaccine responses in identical twins. Taken from the second paper: According to the authors, the vaccine-induced T cell response in identical twins seemed to be partly convergent and partly specific to each individual. In the study, vaccine-responding T cell clones were precisely tracked in identical twins.

Input material: PBMCs. This sequence originates from a woman aged 18 to 35 in good health. The rearranged chain carries TRBV12-3 or TRBV12-4 and TRBJ2-5; the D gene identity is not certain. This receptor has the CDR3 CASSTPSFDQETQYF. The bases read TGTGCCAGCAGTACCCCGAGTTTCGACCAAGAGACCCAGTACTTC.